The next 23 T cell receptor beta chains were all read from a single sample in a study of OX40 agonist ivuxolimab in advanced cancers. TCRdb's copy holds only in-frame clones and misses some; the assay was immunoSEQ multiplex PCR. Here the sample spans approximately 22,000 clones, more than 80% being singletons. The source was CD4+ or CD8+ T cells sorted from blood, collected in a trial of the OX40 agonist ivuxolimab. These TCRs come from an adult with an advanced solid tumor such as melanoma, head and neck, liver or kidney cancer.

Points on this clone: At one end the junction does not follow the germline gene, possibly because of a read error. The CDR3 coding sequence is TGTGCTAGCAGCTTAGGTGGCGGCTACGAGCAGTACTTC. The encoded protein is CASSLGGGYEQYF. The rearrangement joins TRBV7-7 to TRBJ2-7, with D uncertain. CDR1 and CDR2 from the germline V gene are SSHAT and FNYEAQ (reference sequence). The CDR3 sequence is 13 residues long.

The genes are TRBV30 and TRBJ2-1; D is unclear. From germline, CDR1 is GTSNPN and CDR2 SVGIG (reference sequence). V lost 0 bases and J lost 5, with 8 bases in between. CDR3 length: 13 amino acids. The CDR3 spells CAWSVRLDNEQFF. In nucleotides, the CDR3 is TGTGCCTGGAGTGTACGTTTAGACAATGAGCAGTTCTTC.

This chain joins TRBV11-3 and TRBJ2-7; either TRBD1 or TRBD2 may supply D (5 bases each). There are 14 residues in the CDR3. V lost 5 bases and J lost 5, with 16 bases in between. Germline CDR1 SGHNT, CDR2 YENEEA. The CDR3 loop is CASSQGSEADEQYF. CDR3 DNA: TGTGCCAGCAGCCAGGGTTCGGAGGCGGACGAGCAGTACTTC.

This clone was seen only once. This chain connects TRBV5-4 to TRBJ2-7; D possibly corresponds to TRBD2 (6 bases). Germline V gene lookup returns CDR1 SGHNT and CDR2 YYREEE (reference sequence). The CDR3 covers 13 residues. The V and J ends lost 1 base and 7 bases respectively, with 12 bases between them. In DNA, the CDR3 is TGTGCCAGCAGCTTGCGCCCGGGGGAGGAGCAGTACTTC. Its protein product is CASSLRPGEEQYF.

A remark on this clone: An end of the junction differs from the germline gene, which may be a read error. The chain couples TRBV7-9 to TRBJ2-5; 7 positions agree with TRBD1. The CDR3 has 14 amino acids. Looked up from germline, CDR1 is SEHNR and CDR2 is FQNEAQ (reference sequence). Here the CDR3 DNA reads TGTACCAGCAGCTCACTGAGGGGGCGAGAGACCCAGTACTTC. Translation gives CTSSSLRGRETQYF.

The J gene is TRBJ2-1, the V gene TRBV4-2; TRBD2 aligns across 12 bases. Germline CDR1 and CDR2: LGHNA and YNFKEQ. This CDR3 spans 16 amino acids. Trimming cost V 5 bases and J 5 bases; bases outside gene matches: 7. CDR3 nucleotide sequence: TGTGCCAGCAGCGCCAGACTAGCGGGAGTCAACAATGAGCAGTTCTTC. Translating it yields CASSARLAGVNNEQFF.

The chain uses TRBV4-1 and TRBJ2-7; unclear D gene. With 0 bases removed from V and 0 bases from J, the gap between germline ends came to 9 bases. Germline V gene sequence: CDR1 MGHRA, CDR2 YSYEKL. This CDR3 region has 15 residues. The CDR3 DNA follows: TGCGCCAGCAGCCAAGATATGGGGTCCTCCTACGAGCAGTACTTC. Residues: CASSQDMGSSYEQYF.

The CDR3 nucleotides read TGTGCCAGCAGCGCACTAGGTTGGGGCCAGGGCGGCACTGAAGCTTTCTTT. Its translation is CASSALGWGQGGTEAFF. This sequence joins TRBV11-2 and TRBJ1-1; the D gene is possibly TRBD1 (5 bases). Germline loops: CDR1 SGHAT, CDR2 FQNNGV. The ends were cut back, 5 bases at V and 4 bases at J, with 23 bases in the middle. The CDR3 is 17 residues long.

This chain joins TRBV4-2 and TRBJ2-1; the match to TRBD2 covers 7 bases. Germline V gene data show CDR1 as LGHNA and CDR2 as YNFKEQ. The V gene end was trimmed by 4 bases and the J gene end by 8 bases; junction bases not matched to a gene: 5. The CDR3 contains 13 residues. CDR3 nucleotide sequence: TGTGCCAGCAGCCCGACGGGGGGTTATGAGCAGTTCTTC. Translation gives CASSPTGGYEQFF.

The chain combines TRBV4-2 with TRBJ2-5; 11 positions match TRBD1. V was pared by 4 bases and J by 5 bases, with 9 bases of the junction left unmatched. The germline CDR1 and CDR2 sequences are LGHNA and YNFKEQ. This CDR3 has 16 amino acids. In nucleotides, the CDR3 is TGTGCCAGCAGCCCGGAGGACAGGGGGCGCGGGGAGACCCAGTACTTC. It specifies CASSPEDRGRGETQYF.

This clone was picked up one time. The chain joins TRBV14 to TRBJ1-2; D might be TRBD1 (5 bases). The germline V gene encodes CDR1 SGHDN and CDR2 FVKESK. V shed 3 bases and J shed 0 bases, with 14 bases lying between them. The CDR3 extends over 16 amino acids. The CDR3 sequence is CASSHRTRLANYGYTF. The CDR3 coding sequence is TGTGCCAGCAGCCACAGGACACGTCTAGCTAACTATGGCTACACCTTC.

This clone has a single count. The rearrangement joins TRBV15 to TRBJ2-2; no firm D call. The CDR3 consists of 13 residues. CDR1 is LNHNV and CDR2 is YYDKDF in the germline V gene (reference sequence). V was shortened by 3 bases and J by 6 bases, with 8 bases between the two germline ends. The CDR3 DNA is TGTGCCACCAGCAGCGATAGGTCCGGGGAGCTGTTTTTT. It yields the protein CATSSDRSGELFF.

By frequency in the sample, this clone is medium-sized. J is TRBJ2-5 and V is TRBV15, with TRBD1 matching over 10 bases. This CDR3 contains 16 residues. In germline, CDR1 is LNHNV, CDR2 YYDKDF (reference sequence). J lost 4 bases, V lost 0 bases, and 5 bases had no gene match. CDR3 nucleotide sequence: TGTGCCACCAGCAGAGATGGTAGACAGGGGGCAGAGACCCAGTACTTC. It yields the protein CATSRDGRQGAETQYF. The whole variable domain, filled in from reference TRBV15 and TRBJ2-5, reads DAMVIQNPRYQVTQFGKPVTLSCSQTLNHNVMYWYQQKSSQAPKLLFHYYDKDFNNEADTPDNFQSRRPNTSFCFLDIRSPGLGDTAMYLCATSRDGRQGAETQYFGPGTRLLVL.

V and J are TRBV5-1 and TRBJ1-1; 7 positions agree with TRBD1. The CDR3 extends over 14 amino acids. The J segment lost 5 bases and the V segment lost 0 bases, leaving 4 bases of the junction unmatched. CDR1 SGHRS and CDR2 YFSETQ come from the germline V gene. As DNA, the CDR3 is TGCGCCAGCAGCTTGGGACAGGGAGAGACTGAAGCTTTCTTT. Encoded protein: CASSLGQGETEAFF.

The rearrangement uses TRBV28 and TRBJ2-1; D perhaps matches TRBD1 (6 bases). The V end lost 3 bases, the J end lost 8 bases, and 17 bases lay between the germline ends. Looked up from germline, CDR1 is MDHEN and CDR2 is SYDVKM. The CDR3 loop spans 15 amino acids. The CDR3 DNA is TGTGCCAGCAGTTTCCAGGGGACGTACAACTATGAGCAGTTCTTC. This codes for CASSFQGTYNYEQFF. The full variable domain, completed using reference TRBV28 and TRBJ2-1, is DVKVTQSSRYLVKRTGEKVFLECVQDMDHENMFWYRQDPGLGLRLIYFSYDVKMKEKGDIPEGYSVSREKKERFSLILESASTNQTSMYLCASSFQGTYNYEQFFGPGTRLTVL.

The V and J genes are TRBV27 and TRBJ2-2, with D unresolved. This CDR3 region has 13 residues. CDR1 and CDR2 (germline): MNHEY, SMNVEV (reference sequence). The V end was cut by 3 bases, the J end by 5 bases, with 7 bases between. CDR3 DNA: TGTGCCAGCAGTTTTTGGGGAACCGGGGAGCTGTTTTTT. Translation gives CASSFWGTGELFF.

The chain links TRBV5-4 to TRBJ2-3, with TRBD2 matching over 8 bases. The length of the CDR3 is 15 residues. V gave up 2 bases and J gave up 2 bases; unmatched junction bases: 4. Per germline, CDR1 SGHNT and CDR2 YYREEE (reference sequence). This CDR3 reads CASSFPAGDTDTQYF. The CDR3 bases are TGTGCCAGCAGCTTCCCAGCGGGGGACACAGATACGCAGTATTTT.

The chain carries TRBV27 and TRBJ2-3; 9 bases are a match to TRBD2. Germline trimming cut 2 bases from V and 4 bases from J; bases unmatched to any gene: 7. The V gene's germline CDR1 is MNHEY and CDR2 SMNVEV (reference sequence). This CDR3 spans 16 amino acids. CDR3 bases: TGTGCCAGCAGTTTAAGGGGCGGGGGGGCCGCAGATACGCAGTATTTT. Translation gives CASSLRGGGAADTQYF.

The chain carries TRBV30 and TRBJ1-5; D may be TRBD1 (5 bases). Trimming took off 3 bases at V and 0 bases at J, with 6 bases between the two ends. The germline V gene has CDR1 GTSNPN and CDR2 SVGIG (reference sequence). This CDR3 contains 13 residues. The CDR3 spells CAWRGLSNQPQHF. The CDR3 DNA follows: TGTGCCTGGAGGGGACTTAGCAATCAGCCCCAGCATTTT.

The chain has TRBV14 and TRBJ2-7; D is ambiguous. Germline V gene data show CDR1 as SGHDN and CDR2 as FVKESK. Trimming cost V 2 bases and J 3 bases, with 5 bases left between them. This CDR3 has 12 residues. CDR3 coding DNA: TGTGCCAGCAGCCAAAAGGGCTACGAGCAGTACTTC. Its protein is CASSQKGYEQYF.

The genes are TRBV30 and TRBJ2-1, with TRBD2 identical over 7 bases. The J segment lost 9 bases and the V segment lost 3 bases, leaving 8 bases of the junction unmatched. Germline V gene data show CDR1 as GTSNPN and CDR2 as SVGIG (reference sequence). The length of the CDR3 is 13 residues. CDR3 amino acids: CAWSPGGGREQFF. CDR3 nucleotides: TGTGCCTGGAGCCCGGGCGGGGGACGTGAGCAGTTCTTC. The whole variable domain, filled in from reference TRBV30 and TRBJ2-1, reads SQTIHQWPATLVQPVGSPLSLECTVEGTSNPNLYWYRQAAGRGLQLLFYSVGIGQISSEVPQNLSASRPQDRQFILSSKKLLLSDSGFYLCAWSPGGGREQFFGPGTRLTVL.

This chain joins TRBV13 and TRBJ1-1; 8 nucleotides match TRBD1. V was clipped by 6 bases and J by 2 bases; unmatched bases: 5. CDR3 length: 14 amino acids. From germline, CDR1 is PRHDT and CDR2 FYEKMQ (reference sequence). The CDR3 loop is CASRRDRTNTEAFF. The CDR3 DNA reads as TGTGCCAGCAGACGGGACAGGACTAACACTGAAGCTTTCTTT.

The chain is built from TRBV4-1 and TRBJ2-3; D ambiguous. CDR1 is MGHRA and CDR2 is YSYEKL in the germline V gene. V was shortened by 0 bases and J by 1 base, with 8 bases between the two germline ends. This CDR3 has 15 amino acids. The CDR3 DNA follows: TGCGCCAGCAGCCAAGAACAGCGTCGCACAGATACGCAGTATTTT. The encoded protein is CASSQEQRRTDTQYF.